Following are 21 T cell receptor beta chains from one sample sequenced in a study of T-cell memory formation after mild COVID-19. TCRdb redid the calling of the 5' RACE reads with MiXCR, one entry per CDR3 protein. The data show roughly 150,000 distinct CDR3 sequences, with around 27% seen just once and approximately 24% held by the top ten. Sequencing was done on a sample of PBMCs or a T cell subset sorted from them (not recorded which). The receptor source for this set is an adult woman who had mild COVID-19 (a few samples of this study predate the infection). Cell type and time point are not known.

The chain is built from TRBV7-9 and TRBJ1-3; possibly TRBD1 for D (6 bases). V was clipped by 5 bases and J by 2 bases, with 13 bases between them. The CDR3 loop spans 15 amino acids. Germline CDR1 is SEHNR and CDR2 is FQNEAQ (reference sequence). The CDR3 spells CASSQTGSAGNTIYF. CDR3 sequence (DNA): TGTGCCAGCAGCCAAACAGGGTCGGCTGGAAACACCATATATTTT.

This clonotype has only a few counts. The chain couples TRBV24-1 to TRBJ2-1; D ambiguous. The CDR3 is 11 residues long. CDR1 KGHDR and CDR2 SFDVKD come from the germline V gene. V lost 3 bases and J lost 9, with 5 bases in between. Written as DNA, the CDR3 is TGTGCCACCAGTGATAGGAGTGAGCAGTTCTTC. It specifies CATSDRSEQFF.

The chain has TRBV12-3 or TRBV12-4 and TRBJ2-1, with TRBD2 matching 13 bases. The CDR3 length is 15 residues. Trimming at V came to 4 bases and at J to 7 bases, leaving 4 bases not matched to a gene. The CDR3 region has the DNA TGTGCCAGCAGTTCCTGGACTAGCGGGAGTAATGAGCAGTTCTTC. It codes for CASSSWTSGSNEQFF.

This clonotype was detected a few times. This chain links TRBV7-9 with TRBJ2-5, with TRBD1 matching 7 bases. CDR3 length equals 15 residues. The junction had 12 bases not matched to a gene; V was cut back by 7 bases and J by 4 bases. In germline, CDR1 is SEHNR, CDR2 FQNEAQ (reference sequence). As DNA, the CDR3 is TGTGCCAGCATCACCCGGACAGGAACAGCAGAGACCCAGTACTTC. Its translation is CASITRTGTAETQYF.

The table lists this clonotype with many counts. V is TRBV30 and J is TRBJ1-3; 7 bases line up with TRBD1. The CDR3 is 16 amino acids. V shed 3 bases and J 3 bases; nucleotides not matched to a gene: 11. Germline V gene data show CDR1 as GTSNPN and CDR2 as SVGIG (reference sequence). CDR3 protein: CAWRLNRGYGGNTIYF. CDR3 nucleotides: TGTGCCTGGAGGCTCAACAGGGGATATGGTGGAAACACCATATATTTT. The variable domain in full, with the rest retrieved from reference TRBV30 and TRBJ1-3, is SQTIHQWPATLVQPVGSPLSLECTVEGTSNPNLYWYRQAAGRGLQLLFYSVGIGQISSEVPQNLSASRPQDRQFILSSKKLLLSDSGFYLCAWRLNRGYGGNTIYFGEGSWLTVV.

This clonotype showed up just a few times. The chain has TRBV5-1 and TRBJ2-2; tentatively, D is TRBD2 (6 bases). V was clipped by 4 bases and J by 4 bases, with 17 bases between them. This CDR3 has 16 residues. Germline V gives CDR1 SGHRS, CDR2 YFSETQ. The CDR3 bases are TGCGCCAGCAGCCCCCTTAGCGGCCGGGGCACCGGGGAGCTGTTTTTT. Protein product: CASSPLSGRGTGELFF.

This CDR3 is CRRSGTVNRPYEQYF. In nucleotides, the CDR3 is TGCAGGCGATCCGGGACAGTCAACCGCCCCTACGAGCAGTACTTC. The genes are TRBV20-1 and TRBJ2-7; 7 bases map to TRBD1. The germline V gene encodes CDR1 DFQATT and CDR2 SNEGSKA (reference sequence). This CDR3 comprises 15 residues.

This clonotype was observed a few times. The chain combines TRBV28 with TRBJ1-5; D ambiguous. The CDR3 covers 16 residues. Trimming shortened V by 2 bases and J by 1 base, and 12 bases separated the two germline ends. Germline CDR1 MDHEN, CDR2 SYDVKM. CDR3 DNA: TGTGCCAGCAGTTTAGGCAGGAGGATAAGCAATCAGCCCCAGCATTTT. It is translated as CASSLGRRISNQPQHF.

In its sample, this clonotype was seen a few times. This rearrangement joins TRBV29-1 to TRBJ1-1, with 12 nucleotides matching TRBD1. Germline V gene data show CDR1 as SQVTM and CDR2 as ANQGSEA. Trimming took 6 bases from V and 11 from J; bases not matched to a gene: 1. The CDR3 totals 10 residues. This CDR3 reads CSVGQGAAFF. The DNA of the CDR3 is TGCAGCGTGGGACAGGGGGCGGCTTTCTTT. The full variable domain, rest sourced from reference TRBV29-1 and TRBJ1-1, is SAVISQKPSRDICQRGTSLTIQCQVDSQVTMMFWYRQQPGQSLTLIATANQGSEATYESGFVIDKFPISRPNLTFSTLTVSNMSPEDSSIYLCSVGQGAAFFGQGTRLTVV.

This sequence joins TRBV7-9 and TRBJ2-5; D assignment may be TRBD1 or TRBD2 (5 bases each). The germline V gene has CDR1 SEHNR and CDR2 FQNEAQ (reference sequence). V was clipped by 5 bases and J by 0 bases, with 13 bases between them. The CDR3 covers 15 residues. For the CDR3, the DNA is TGTGCCAGCAGCCACAAGGGACGGTACCAAGAGACCCAGTACTTC. Translated, it gives CASSHKGRYQETQYF.

V gene TRBV12-3 or TRBV12-4 combines with J gene TRBJ1-2, with D possibly TRBD1 on 5 matching bases. V dropped 5 bases and J dropped 6 bases, with 16 bases sitting between them. This CDR3 spans 14 amino acids. The CDR3 spells CASSGTSWWDGYTF. CDR3 DNA: TGTGCCAGCAGTGGGACCTCGTGGTGGGATGGCTACACCTTC.

In its sample, this clonotype was seen a few times. V gene TRBV29-1 combines with J gene TRBJ2-1; D remains unclear. The CDR3 sequence is 11 residues long. Germline-derived CDR1 and CDR2 are SQVTM and ANQGSEA. The V end lost 5 bases, the J end lost 9 bases, and 11 bases lay between the germline ends. The CDR3 DNA reads TGCAGCGTTCTCAGGTTGGGTGAGCAGTTCTTC. It encodes CSVLRLGEQFF.

The chain employs TRBV29-1 and TRBJ2-2; D call uncertain. V lost 2 bases and J 4 bases, leaving 5 bases between the germline ends. In germline, CDR1 is SQVTM, CDR2 ANQGSEA. The CDR3 has 12 amino acids. CDR3 amino acids: CSVEKGTGELFF. The CDR3 DNA sequence: TGCAGCGTTGAAAAGGGCACCGGGGAGCTGTTTTTT.

This clonotype was found a few times. The chain recombines TRBV30 with TRBJ1-1; 7 bases align to TRBD1. The germline CDR1 and CDR2 sequences are GTSNPN and SVGIG (reference sequence). The CDR3 loop spans 14 amino acids. Losses at the gene ends were 2 bases for V and 8 bases for J; bases not matched to a gene: 11. CDR3 DNA sequence: TGTGCCTGGAGTCCCCGACAGGGTGAGCCAGAAGCTTTCTTT. It yields the protein CAWSPRQGEPEAFF.

This clonotype was observed a handful of times. The rearrangement uses TRBV13 and TRBJ2-3, with 8 bases lining up with TRBD2. Germline CDR1 and CDR2: PRHDT and FYEKMQ (reference sequence). V lost 4 bases and J lost 5; bases outside the gene matches: 11. The CDR3 is made up of 16 amino acids. The CDR3 nucleotides are TGTGCCAGCAGCTCCGCCCCTAGCGGGTTAGGAGATACGCAGTATTTT. Residues: CASSSAPSGLGDTQYF.

The chain recombines TRBV4-1 with TRBJ1-1; D gene unclear. Trimming removed 1 base from V and 5 bases from J, with 8 bases in between. Germline values: CDR1 MGHRA, CDR2 YSYEKL. This CDR3 has 13 amino acids. The CDR3 loop is CASSQVVRTEAFF. CDR3 nucleotide sequence: TGCGCCAGCAGCCAAGTCGTACGGACTGAAGCTTTCTTT.

The chain links TRBV6-5 to TRBJ2-7; TRBD1 agrees at 8 bases. V dropped 6 bases and J dropped 3; count of bases not matched to a gene: 7. The CDR3 is made up of 14 amino acids. Germline CDR1 reads MNHEY; CDR2 reads SVGAGI. The chain's CDR3 is CASSHRGTFYEQYF. Here the CDR3 DNA reads TGTGCCAGCAGCCACAGGGGGACCTTCTACGAGCAGTACTTC.

This clonotype was observed a few times. The rearrangement joins TRBV13 to TRBJ1-1, with a weak D call TRBD1 (6 bases). V shed 5 bases and J shed 8 bases, with 12 bases lying between them. Germline values: CDR1 PRHDT, CDR2 FYEKMQ (reference sequence). The CDR3 has 12 amino acids. DNA for the CDR3: TGTGCCAGCAGCCGAGACGACAGGGAAGCTTTCTTT. This encodes CASSRDDREAFF.

The chain carries TRBV27 and TRBJ2-1, with 10 bases aligning to TRBD2. CDR3 length: 16 residues. Trimming cost V 3 bases and J 4 bases; bases outside gene matches: 6. Germline V gene lookup returns CDR1 MNHEY and CDR2 SMNVEV (reference sequence). CDR3 region: CASSFLPAGGYNEQFF. CDR3 DNA sequence: TGTGCCAGCAGTTTTCTGCCAGCGGGAGGGTACAATGAGCAGTTCTTC.

This chain uses TRBV7-9 with TRBJ2-1; D is perhaps TRBD1 (6 bases). CDR1 is SEHNR and CDR2 is FQNEAQ in the germline V gene (reference sequence). V was trimmed by 1 base and J by 7 bases, leaving 8 bases between them. This CDR3 is built from 13 residues. DNA of the CDR3: TGTGCCAGCAGCTTAGGGGACAAAAATGAGCAGTTCTTC. Translated: CASSLGDKNEQFF.

The chain uses TRBV5-4 and TRBJ2-5, with 8 nucleotides matching TRBD1. V shed 4 bases and J 3 bases; nucleotides not matched to a gene: 8. The CDR3 covers 15 residues. The V gene's germline CDR1 is SGHNT and CDR2 YYREEE (reference sequence). The CDR3 nucleotides are TGTGCCAGCAGCCCGGACAGGGATGGTGAAGAGACCCAGTACTTC. As protein: CASSPDRDGEETQYF.